The rows below give T cell receptor beta chains drawn from one sample of a study of spatial heterogeneity in lung cancer. TCRdb fed the 5' RACE reads into MiXCR, producing one record per CDR3 protein. The sample yields 20,000 to 25,000 distinct CDR3 sequences, about 4.9% seen once. The source was lung tumor tissue, collected at surgery. These receptors were obtained from a male donor with early-stage non-small cell lung cancer. Each CDR3 is given with its conserved first and last residue. A D gene is named only where the DNA matches it firmly. Clone size is given for some rows only: seen once, a few or many times, or a class if the clone is expanded.

D gene | J gene | V gene | clone size | CDR3 protein | CDR3 DNA
TRBD1 | TRBJ2-3 | TRBV27 | few | CASSPEPPGRGLGTDTQYF | TGTGCCAGCAGTCCGGAGCCCCCAGGAAGGGGGCTTGGCACAGATACGCAGTATTTT
NA | TRBJ2-7 | TRBV10-3 | many | CAISDEESYEQYF | TGTGCCATCAGTGATGAGGAATCCTACGAGCAGTACTTC
NA | TRBJ2-1 | TRBV7-2 | medium-sized | CASSYSTHSSYNEQFF | TGTGCCAGCAGCTACTCTACACACAGCTCCTACAATGAGCAGTTCTTC
TRBD1 | TRBJ2-7 | TRBV28 | many | CASSFTTGGYEQYF | TGTGCCAGCAGTTTCACCACAGGGGGCTACGAGCAGTACTTC
TRBD2 | TRBJ2-1 | TRBV5-1 | many | CASSLAGGLADYNEQFF | TGCGCCAGCAGCTTGGCCGGCGGACTAGCGGACTACAATGAGCAGTTCTTC
NA | TRBJ2-6 | TRBV4-2 | many | CASSQDRGKGANVLTF | TGTGCCAGCAGCCAAGACAGGGGCAAAGGGGCCAACGTCCTGACTTTC
NA | TRBJ1-4 | TRBV6-1 | few | CASSVGRGGEKLFF | TGTGCCAGCAGTGTTGGAAGGGGCGGCGAAAAACTGTTTTTT
NA | TRBJ2-6 | TRBV7-9 | many | CASSNAGANVLTF | TGTGCCAGCAGCAACGCTGGGGCCAACGTCCTGACTTTC
TRBD2 | TRBJ2-1 | TRBV27 | many | CASRIWTSGSEQFF | TGTGCCAGCAGAATTTGGACTAGCGGGAGTGAGCAGTTCTTC
NA | TRBJ2-1 | TRBV7-9 | many | CASSPDDSNEQFF | TGTGCCAGCAGCCCCGATGACAGCAATGAGCAGTTCTTC
NA | TRBJ1-1 | TRBV6-2/TRBV6-3 | few | CASSHLLGTNTEAFF | TGTGCCAGCAGTCACCTCCTCGGCACGAACACTGAAGCTTTCTTT
TRBD2 | TRBJ2-1 | TRBV29-1 | many | CSVAPGLADHNEQFF | TGCAGCGTTGCCCCCGGACTAGCGGACCACAATGAGCAGTTCTTC
NA | TRBJ1-4 | TRBV28 | many | CASSSGIGEGEKLFF | TGTGCCAGCAGCTCCGGTATCGGGGAGGGTGAAAAACTGTTTTTT
TRBD2 | TRBJ2-7 | TRBV28 | many | CASSSPGLALGQYF | TGTGCCAGCAGTTCCCCGGGACTAGCTTTGGGGCAGTACTTC
NA | TRBJ2-3 | TRBV28 | many | CASRTPSDRTDTQYF | TGTGCCAGCAGAACTCCATCGGACCGCACAGATACGCAGTATTTT
NA | TRBJ2-3 | TRBV3-1 | few | CASSPASTSATQYF | TGTGCCAGCAGCCCCGCTTCGACTAGTGCTACGCAGTATTTT
NA | TRBJ2-1 | TRBV29-1 | medium-sized | CSVPGATSLPSEQFF | TGCAGCGTGCCGGGCGCGACGAGCCTCCCAAGTGAGCAGTTCTTC
NA | TRBJ2-5 | TRBV7-2 | NA | CASTQQPEETQYF | TGTGCCAGCACCCAACAACCGGAAGAGACCCAGTACTTC
NA | TRBJ1-4 | TRBV9 | many | CASSVAGQFNEKLFF | TGTGCCAGCAGCGTAGCTGGACAGTTTAATGAAAAACTGTTTTTT
NA | TRBJ1-6 | TRBV12-3/TRBV12-4 | many | CASSPRGGFGFSPLHF | TGTGCCAGCAGCCCCCGGGGGGGCTTCGGGTTTTCACCCCTCCACTTT
NA | TRBJ1-1 | TRBV20-1 | many | CSAPGQVSAAEAFF | TGCAGTGCTCCGGGTCAGGTTTCCGCGGCTGAAGCTTTCTTT
TRBD1 | TRBJ1-2 | TRBV28 | many | CASRPKGQGARGYTF | TGTGCCAGCAGGCCGAAGGGACAGGGGGCCCGGGGCTACACCTTC
NA | TRBJ2-7 | TRBV18 | many | CASSPTEYEQYF | TGTGCCAGCTCCCCGACAGAGTACGAGCAGTACTTC
NA | TRBJ2-4 | TRBV7-2 | many | CASSLAPGPENIQYF | TGTGCCAGCAGCTTAGCTCCGGGGCCCGAAAACATTCAGTACTTC
NA | TRBJ2-3 | TRBV12-3/TRBV12-4 | NA | CASRDVRAQYF | TGTGCCAGCCGGGACGTCAGGGCGCAGTATTTT
NA | TRBJ2-3 | TRBV11-2 | many | CASSLVVHSTDTQYF | TGTGCCAGCAGCTTAGTGGTTCACAGCACAGATACGCAGTATTTT
NA | TRBJ2-1 | TRBV4-2 | medium-sized | CASSQVGGVYNEQFF | TGTGCCAGCAGCCAAGTCGGCGGGGTCTACAATGAGCAGTTCTTC
NA | TRBJ2-7 | TRBV7-6 | NA | CASSAQGYEQYF | TGTGCCAGCAGCGCCCAGGGCTACGAGCAGTACTTC
NA | TRBJ1-2 | TRBV30 | many | CAWSAGRRSSGYTF | TGTGCCTGGAGTGCGGGCAGGAGATCGAGTGGCTACACCTTC
NA | TRBJ1-4 | TRBV7-9 | many | CASSRPGTIDEKLFF | TGTGCCAGCAGCCGCCCCGGGACAATCGATGAAAAACTGTTTTTT
TRBD1 | TRBJ2-4 | TRBV7-2 | many | CASSSQGAWDIQYF | TGTGCCAGCAGCTCACAGGGGGCGTGGGACATTCAGTACTTC
TRBD1 | TRBJ2-7 | TRBV3-1 | many | CASSQKGTGHYEQYF | TGTGCCAGCAGCCAAAAAGGGACAGGGCACTACGAGCAGTACTTC
NA | TRBJ2-7 | TRBV5-1 | many | CASSHTGYEQYF | TGCGCCAGCAGCCACACAGGTTACGAGCAGTACTTC
NA | TRBJ1-6 | TRBV9 | medium-sized | CASSLDSQSSYNSPLHF | TGTGCCAGCAGCTTAGATTCTCAGAGCTCCTATAATTCACCCCTCCACTTT
NA | TRBJ1-4 | TRBV3-1 | many | CASSQETNEKLFF | TGTGCCAGCAGCCAAGAGACTAATGAAAAACTGTTTTTT
NA | TRBJ1-5 | TRBV9 | few | CASSVEEGQNQPQHF | TGTGCCAGCAGCGTAGAGGAAGGCCAGAATCAGCCCCAGCATTTT
NA | TRBJ2-7 | TRBV3-1 | many | CASSPSTWEQYF | TGTGCCAGCAGCCCCTCGACCTGGGAGCAGTACTTC
NA | TRBJ2-3 | TRBV3-1 | many | CASSRGANTDTQYF | TGTGCCAGCAGCCGGGGGGCTAACACAGATACGCAGTATTTT
TRBD2 | TRBJ2-1 | TRBV5-1 | medium-sized | CASSLAGLAGGRSYNEQFF | TGCGCCAGCAGCTTGGCCGGACTAGCGGGAGGGCGTTCCTACAATGAGCAGTTCTTC
TRBD2 | TRBJ2-3 | TRBV6-5 | many | CASSYSFSGGDTQYF | TGTGCCAGCAGTTACTCGTTTAGCGGGGGAGATACGCAGTATTTT
TRBD2 | TRBJ2-1 | TRBV11-3 | few | CASSPGSGKANEQFF | TGTGCCAGCAGCCCGGGAAGCGGGAAGGCCAATGAGCAGTTCTTC
NA | TRBJ2-2 | TRBV18 | once | CASSPLPRFDGELIF | TGTGCCAGCTCACCCCTCCCAAGGTTTGACGGGGAGCTGATTTTT
NA | TRBJ1-6 | TRBV28 | many | CASSTLPWTASPLHF | TGTGCCAGCAGTACACTACCCTGGACAGCTTCACCCCTCCACTTT
NA | TRBJ1-2 | TRBV7-9 | NA | CASSLAGLDEVDGYTF | TGTGCCAGCAGCTTAGCTGGGTTGGACGAGGTCGATGGCTACACCTTC
TRBD2 | TRBJ2-1 | TRBV4-2 | NA | CASSHLLAGVYNEQFF | TGTGCCAGCAGCCACCTACTAGCGGGGGTCTACAATGAGCAGTTCTTC
NA | TRBJ2-2 | TRBV27 | many | CASSPQGRANTGELFF | TGTGCCAGCAGTCCTCAGGGACGGGCGAACACCGGGGAGCTGTTTTTT
TRBD1 | TRBJ1-2 | TRBV5-1 | many | CASSSVQGVGYTF | TGCGCCAGCAGCTCGGTGCAGGGGGTTGGCTACACCTTC
TRBD1 | TRBJ1-6 | TRBV18 | few | CASRGGKNSPLHF | TGTGCCAGCCGAGGGGGCAAGAATTCACCCCTCCACTTT
NA | TRBJ2-7 | TRBV27 | NA | CASSLSERYEQYF | TGTGCCAGCAGTTTATCTGAGCGCTACGAGCAGTACTTC
NA | TRBJ1-2 | TRBV18 | NA | CASSPDRMDYGYTF | TGTGCCAGCTCACCCGACAGGATGGACTATGGCTACACCTTC
TRBD1 | TRBJ1-1 | TRBV2 | NA | CASRGGQGRLQGTEAFF | TGTGCCAGCAGGGGGGGACAGGGACGTCTTCAGGGCACTGAAGCTTTCTTT
NA | TRBJ2-4 | TRBV29-1 | many | CSWVESTKNIQYF | TGCAGCTGGGTCGAATCGACCAAAAACATTCAGTACTTC
TRBD1 | TRBJ1-2 | TRBV7-2 | many | CASTLSGGLSYGYTF | TGTGCCAGCACCCTCTCAGGGGGCCTAAGCTATGGCTACACCTTC
NA | TRBJ1-2 | TRBV12-3/TRBV12-4 | many | CASSRLTLEGYTF | TGTGCCAGCAGTCGCCTGACCTTGGAAGGCTACACCTTC
NA | TRBJ2-3 | TRBV19 | few | CASSGAGRSTDTQYF | TGTGCCAGTAGTGGAGCAGGCCGAAGCACAGATACGCAGTATTTT